Shown below are 20 T cell receptor beta chains from a single sample sequenced in a study of T cells expressing NK-cell markers. TCRdb re-called the 5' RACE reads, yielding one record per CDR3 amino acid sequence without DNA. This repertoire includes a few hundred thousand distinct CDR3 sequences. What was sequenced was blood T cells: a sorted CD56 or NKG2C T cell subset, CD4+ or CD8+ T cells, or bulk PBMC T cells (not recorded which). The receptors stem from a man between 18 and 29 years old in good health.

The V call is TRBV5-1, the J call TRBJ2-1; the TCRdb call, TRBD1, lacks DNA for checking. The CDR3 length is 14 residues. The germline V gene has CDR1 SGHRS and CDR2 YFSETQ. The CDR3 loop reads CASSGGTGNNEQFF.

The rearrangement joins TRBV24-1 to TRBJ2-1; absent DNA, TCRdb's TRBD2 call cannot be checked. Germline V CDR1 and CDR2: KGHDR, SFDVKD. The CDR3 runs to 17 residues. CDR3 amino acids: CATSDPVPSGKTNEQFF.

The genes are TRBV29-1 and TRBJ2-1; TCRdb's assignment of TRBD1 cannot be checked, as there is no DNA. Germline loops: CDR1 SQVTM, CDR2 ANQGSEA. CDR3 length: 17 residues. CDR3 sequence: CSVRGLQGFGSYNEQFF.

J is TRBJ2-3 and V is TRBV12-3 or TRBV12-4; checking the TCRdb D call of TRBD1 is not possible without DNA. This CDR3 contains 16 residues. The CDR3 reads CASSLGTGAFSDTQYF.

V and J are TRBV2 and TRBJ2-1; TCRdb proposes TRBD2, but this gene call is untestable without DNA. Germline-derived CDR1 and CDR2 are SNHLY and FYNNEI. The CDR3 is made up of 15 amino acids. CDR3 sequence reads: CASRIGAGVVSEQFF.

V and J are TRBV29-1 and TRBJ1-4. The CDR3 is 13 residues long. Looked up from germline, CDR1 is SQVTM and CDR2 is ANQGSEA. CDR3 amino acids: CSARGSTNEKLFF.

The chain is built from TRBV12-3 or TRBV12-4 and TRBJ2-3; TCRdb's D call of TRBD1 is untestable without DNA. The CDR3 is 15 amino acids. CDR3 in amino acids: CASSQTGGLGDTQYF.

The V and J genes are TRBV5-6 and TRBJ2-6. The CDR3 extends over 18 amino acids. Germline V gives CDR1 SGHDT, CDR2 YYEEEE. This CDR3 reads CASSLFVQPTSGANVLTF. Variable domain in full (rest from reference TRBV5-6 and TRBJ2-6): DAGVTQSPTHLIKTRGQQVTLRCSPKSGHDTVSWYQQALGQGPQFIFQYYEEEERQRGNFPDRFSGHQFPNYSSELNVNALLLGDSALYLCASSLFVQPTSGANVLTFGAGSRLTVL.

The chain links TRBV12-3 or TRBV12-4 to TRBJ1-1; TCRdb calls TRBD1, which cannot be checked without DNA. The CDR3 spans 15 residues. CDR3 residues: CASSLGQGGSTEAFF.

This chain uses TRBV10-3 with TRBJ2-5. This CDR3 is built from 13 residues. CDR1 is ENHRY, CDR2 SYGVKD, per germline. The CDR3 protein is CAISDAVGQTQYF.

The chain carries TRBV7-2 and TRBJ1-4; TCRdb returns TRBD1, unconfirmable since there is no DNA. Germline CDR1 reads SGHTA; CDR2 reads FQGNSA. The CDR3 is made up of 15 amino acids. This chain's CDR3 is CASSPQGRVNEKLFF.

The J gene is TRBJ2-5, the V gene TRBV25-1; TCRdb's assignment of TRBD1 cannot be checked, as there is no DNA. This CDR3 has 16 residues. The germline V gene has CDR1 MGHDK and CDR2 SYGVNS. This CDR3 reads CASSRDRGRFGETQYF.

This chain connects TRBV7-2 to TRBJ2-6. The CDR3 covers 15 residues. Germline assignment: CDR1 SGHTA and CDR2 FQGNSA. CDR3 loop: CASSLAVSGANVLTF.

The CDR3 here is CATTRDGDTQYF. The V gene is TRBV15, the J gene TRBJ2-3; no DNA is available, so the TRBD2 call from TCRdb remains unchecked. CDR1 and CDR2 (germline): LNHNV, YYDKDF (reference sequence). The CDR3 runs to 12 residues.

The genes are TRBV12-3 or TRBV12-4 and TRBJ1-4. This CDR3 region has 12 residues. The CDR3 sequence: CASSYVGEKLFF.

The J gene is TRBJ2-3, the V gene TRBV24-1; TCRdb names TRBD2, which stays unverified in the absence of DNA. The germline CDR1 and CDR2 sequences are KGHDR and SFDVKD. This CDR3 region has 15 residues. CDR3 sequence: CATSEGGRVTDTQYF.

The V call is TRBV5-6, the J call TRBJ1-4; as DNA is missing, the TRBD1 call by TCRdb cannot be tested. Germline V CDR1 and CDR2: SGHDT, YYEEEE. The CDR3 totals 15 residues. The CDR3 protein is CASSGRTATNEKLFF.

Here the CDR3 reads CASSTAFGNEQFF. The V and J genes are TRBV12-3 or TRBV12-4 and TRBJ2-1. The length of the CDR3 is 13 residues.

The chain employs TRBV29-1 and TRBJ1-2; there is no DNA to check the TCRdb D call of TRBD1. Germline-derived CDR1 and CDR2 are SQVTM and ANQGSEA. This CDR3 spans 11 amino acids. Here the CDR3 reads CSVDDRDGYTF.

The rearrangement links TRBV5-1 to TRBJ2-3; the D call from TCRdb, TRBD2, cannot be confirmed without DNA. Germline CDR1 and CDR2: SGHRS and YFSETQ. The CDR3 is 17 residues long. The CDR3: CASSLGGLAGDQDTQYF.